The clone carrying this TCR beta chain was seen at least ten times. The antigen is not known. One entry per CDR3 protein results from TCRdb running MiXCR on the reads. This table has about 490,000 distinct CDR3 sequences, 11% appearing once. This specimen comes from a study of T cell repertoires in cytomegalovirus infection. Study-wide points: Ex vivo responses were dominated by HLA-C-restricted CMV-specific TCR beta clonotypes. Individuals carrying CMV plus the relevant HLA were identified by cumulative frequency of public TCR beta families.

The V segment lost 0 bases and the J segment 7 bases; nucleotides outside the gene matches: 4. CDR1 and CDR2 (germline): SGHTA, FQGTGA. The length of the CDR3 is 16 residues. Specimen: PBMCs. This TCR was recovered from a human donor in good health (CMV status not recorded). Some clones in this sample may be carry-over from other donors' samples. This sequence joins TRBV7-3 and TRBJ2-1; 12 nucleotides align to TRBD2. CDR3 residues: CASSLTGTSGWNEQFF. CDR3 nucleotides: TGTGCCAGCAGCTTAACCGGGACTAGCGGGTGGAATGAGCAGTTCTTC.